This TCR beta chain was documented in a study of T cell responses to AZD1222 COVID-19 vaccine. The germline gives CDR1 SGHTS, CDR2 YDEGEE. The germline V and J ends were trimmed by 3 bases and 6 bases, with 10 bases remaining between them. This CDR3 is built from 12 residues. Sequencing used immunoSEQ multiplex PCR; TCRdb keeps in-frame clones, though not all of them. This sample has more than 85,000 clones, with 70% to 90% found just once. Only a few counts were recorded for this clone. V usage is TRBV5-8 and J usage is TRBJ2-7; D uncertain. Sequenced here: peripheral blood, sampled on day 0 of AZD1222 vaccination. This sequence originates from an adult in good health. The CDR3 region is CASSSKAGEQYF. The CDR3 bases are TGTGCCAGCAGCTCGAAGGCCGGCGAGCAGTACTTC.